The 12 T cell receptor beta chains presented below share a single source sample, sequenced in a study of shared clonotypes between healthy human individuals. The assay was immunoSEQ multiplex PCR, and TCRdb's table has in-frame clones only and misses some. The repertoire holds about 1.5 million clones, roughly 96% seen once, with approximately 1.1% in the top ten. Sequencing was done on a sample of naive CD4+ T cells sorted from blood. Subset reported: CD45RA+ positively selected. The receptors were sampled from a man in his thirties or forties in good health.

The CDR3 DNA follows: TGCGCCAGCAGCACGAGCCTCAGGTTAATGAACACTGAAGCTTTCTTT. It translates to CASSTSLRLMNTEAFF. This sequence joins TRBV5-1 and TRBJ1-1; no clear D gene. The V end was cut by 4 bases, the J end by 0 bases, with 16 bases between. This CDR3 contains 16 residues. Germline V gene lookup returns CDR1 SGHRS and CDR2 YFSETQ. Full variable domain (outside the CDR3, taken from reference TRBV5-1 and TRBJ1-1): KAGVTQTPRYLIKTRGQQVTLSCSPISGHRSVSWYQQTPGQGLQFLFEYFSETQRNKGNFPGRFSGRQFSNSRSEMNVSTLELGDSALYLCASSTSLRLMNTEAFFGQGTRLTVV.

This clone was observed a single time. The gene calls are TRBV19 and TRBJ2-7, with a tentative D call TRBD2 (5 bases). The CDR3 runs to 14 residues. Looked up from germline, CDR1 is LNHDA and CDR2 is SQIVND (reference sequence). Trimming left V 8 bases short and J 6 bases short, with 20 bases between. The CDR3 here is CASHIRTRYCEQYF. DNA of the CDR3: TGTGCCAGTCATATTCGGACTCGATATTGCGAGCAGTACTTC.

The chain couples TRBV5-1 to TRBJ1-2; 7 positions agree with TRBD1. The CDR3 has 15 amino acids. V trimming: 1 base; J trimming: 5 bases; junction bases outside the gene matches: 8. In germline, CDR1 is SGHRS, CDR2 YFSETQ. The CDR3 region has the DNA TGCGCCAGCAGCTTGAACACAGGGACAGATTATGGCTACACCTTC. It encodes CASSLNTGTDYGYTF.

The count of this clone is one. The gene calls are TRBV4-1 and TRBJ2-7, with 12 bases fitting TRBD2. This CDR3 has 18 amino acids. Trimming took 5 bases from V and 9 from J; bases not matched to a gene: 20. Germline loops: CDR1 MGHRA, CDR2 YSYEKL. The CDR3 region has the DNA TGCGCCAGCAGCGAAATCCGAGGGATGACTAGCGGGAGAGATGGGCAGTACTTC. Translation: CASSEIRGMTSGRDGQYF.

The chain has TRBV2 and TRBJ2-1, with D unclear. V lost 7 bases to trimming and J lost 3 bases, with 4 bases between them. The CDR3 extends over 11 amino acids. Germline CDR1 reads SNHLY; CDR2 reads FYNNEI. The CDR3 is CASMGYNEQFF. The CDR3 nucleotides read TGTGCCAGCATGGGCTACAATGAGCAGTTCTTC.

The V call is TRBV28, the J call TRBJ1-2, with D possibly TRBD1 on 5 matching bases. The CDR3 extends over 14 amino acids. The germline V gene encodes CDR1 MDHEN and CDR2 SYDVKM. Trimming removed 7 bases at V and 0 bases at J, with 12 bases between. The DNA of the CDR3 is TGTGCCAGCAACAACAGGATACCTAACTATGGCTACACCTTC. This translates into CASNNRIPNYGYTF.

V is TRBV9 and J is TRBJ1-1; a weak D match, TRBD1 (5 bases). This CDR3 comprises 15 residues. V lost 1 base and J lost 1, with 11 bases in between. Germline-derived CDR1 and CDR2 are SGDLS and YYNGEE. CDR3 in DNA: TGTGCCAGCAGCGTAATCGGGGCGCAGAACACTGAAGCTTTCTTT. As protein: CASSVIGAQNTEAFF.

This clone was seen only a few times. J is TRBJ2-7 and V is TRBV9, with a tentative D call TRBD2 (6 bases). Germline assignment: CDR1 SGDLS and CDR2 YYNGEE. CDR3 size: 15 residues. Trimming removed 2 bases at V and 5 bases at J, with 17 bases between. The CDR3 DNA reads as TGTGCCAGCAGCGTGTCGGGAGACTTCTATGACGAGCAGTACTTC. Residues: CASSVSGDFYDEQYF.

The V call is TRBV27, the J call TRBJ2-3, with 7 bases matching TRBD2. Trimming at V came to 3 bases and at J to 5 bases, leaving 11 bases not matched to a gene. The length of the CDR3 is 16 residues. Germline V gene lookup returns CDR1 MNHEY and CDR2 SMNVEV (reference sequence). CDR3 DNA sequence: TGTGCCAGCAGTTTTTTTCGGGAGGCCGGGATAGATACGCAGTATTTT. It translates to CASSFFREAGIDTQYF.

The chain's CDR3 is CASSQTSERVGEQFF. The CDR3 DNA reads TGTGCCAGCAGTCAGACTAGCGAGCGAGTGGGCGAGCAGTTCTTC. The chain uses TRBV6-6 and TRBJ2-1; 8 positions agree with TRBD2. Germline V gives CDR1 MNHNY, CDR2 SVGAGI (reference sequence). V was pared by 5 bases and J by 10 bases, with 13 bases of the junction left unmatched. CDR3 length equals 15 residues.

The chain recombines TRBV12-5 with TRBJ2-5, with D possibly being TRBD1 or TRBD2 (5 bases each). Trimming cost V 2 bases and J 4 bases, with 8 bases left between them. This CDR3 has 13 residues. Looked up from germline, CDR1 is LGHNT and CDR2 is FRNRAP. For the CDR3, the DNA is TGTGCTAGTGGTTTGAATGGGGGAGAGACCCAGTACTTC. Protein product: CASGLNGGETQYF.

This chain uses TRBV29-1 with TRBJ2-1; 8 bases line up with TRBD2. Trimming removed 5 bases from V and 4 bases from J; junction bases left unmatched: 10. Per germline, CDR1 SQVTM and CDR2 ANQGSEA. CDR3 size: 15 residues. The DNA for the CDR3 is TGCAGCGTTAGGCCGAGACTAGCGATTTACAATGAGCAGTTCTTC. This translates into CSVRPRLAIYNEQFF.